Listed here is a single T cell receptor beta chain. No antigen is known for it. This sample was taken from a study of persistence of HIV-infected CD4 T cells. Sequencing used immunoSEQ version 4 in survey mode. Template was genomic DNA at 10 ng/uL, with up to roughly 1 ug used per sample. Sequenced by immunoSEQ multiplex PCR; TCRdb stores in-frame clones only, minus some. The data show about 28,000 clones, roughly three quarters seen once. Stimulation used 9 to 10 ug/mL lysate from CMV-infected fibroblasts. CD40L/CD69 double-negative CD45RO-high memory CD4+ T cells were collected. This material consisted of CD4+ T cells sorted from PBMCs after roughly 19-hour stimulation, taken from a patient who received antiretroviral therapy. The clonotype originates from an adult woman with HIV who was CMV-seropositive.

The CDR3 here is CASSDPGVSGNTIYF. In DNA form, the CDR3 reads TGTGCCAGTAGTGACCCAGGGGTTTCTGGAAACACCATATATTTT. The chain links TRBV19 to TRBJ1-3, with D possibly TRBD1 on 6 matching bases. V was trimmed by 5 bases and J by 1 base, leaving 12 bases between them. CDR3 length: 15 residues. Germline V gives CDR1 LNHDA, CDR2 SQIVND (reference sequence).